These T cell receptor beta chains were read from a single sample in a study of OX40 agonist ivuxolimab in advanced cancers. Here immunoSEQ multiplex PCR was the method, and the copy in TCRdb shows in-frame clones only, minus some. The profile covers around 66,000 clones, with 80% to 85% appearing a single time and roughly 4.1% taken by the ten largest. The specimen was CD4+ or CD8+ T cells sorted from blood, collected in a trial of the OX40 agonist ivuxolimab. The receptor source for this set is an adult with an advanced solid tumor such as melanoma, head and neck, liver or kidney cancer. Both conserved end residues are part of each CDR3. Each record gives: clone size, J gene, V gene, D gene, CDR3 protein, CDR3 DNA. A D gene is named only where the DNA matches it firmly. Size tells how often a clone was seen (once, few, many) or the class of an expanded clone, and some rows leave it out.

>-|TRBJ2-1|TRBV29-1|-
CSVEDRGGHEQFF
TGCAGCGTTGAAGATCGCGGGGGCCATGAGCAGTTCTTC
>-|TRBJ1-2|TRBV5-6|-
CASRFNTLSNYGYTF
TGTGCCAGCAGGTTCAACACCCTGAGTAACTATGGCTACACCTTC
>-|TRBJ1-4|TRBV6-6|-
CASSRRGSLNEKLFF
TGTGCCAGCAGTAGAAGAGGGTCACTTAATGAAAAACTGTTTTTT
>-|TRBJ1-5|TRBV19|TRBD1
CASSTGQGFIQPQHF
TGTGCCAGTAGTACGGGACAGGGATTTATTCAGCCCCAGCATTTT
>-|TRBJ1-2|TRBV7-8|-
CASSLADYGYTF
TGTGCCAGCAGCTTAGCGGACTATGGCTACACCTTC
>-|TRBJ2-5|TRBV19|TRBD2
CASSISAGGLETQYF
TGTGCCAGTAGTATCTCAGCGGGGGGGCTGGAGACCCAGTACTTC
>-|TRBJ2-2|TRBV4-1|TRBD2
CASSQWGSSGGPGYTGELFF
TGCGCCAGCAGCCAATGGGGATCTAGCGGGGGGCCCGGGTACACCGGGGAGCTGTTTTTT
>-|TRBJ2-7|TRBV7-6|-
CASSGVLGGRIRLGRPYEQYF
TGTGCCAGCAGCGGCGTGCTTGGGGGGCGGATTCGCCTGGGTAGACCCTACGAGCAGTACTTC
>-|TRBJ1-3|TRBV6-1|-
CASSEARANTIYF
TGTGCCAGCAGTGAAGCGCGGGCAAACACCATATATTTT
>-|TRBJ1-5|TRBV28|-
CASRVHGRGQPQHF
TGTGCCAGCAGGGTGCATGGGCGGGGACAGCCCCAGCATTTT
>-|TRBJ1-1|TRBV6-5|-
CASSYSSRGTTEAFF
TGTGCCAGCAGTTACTCGTCAAGGGGGACCACTGAAGCTTTCTTT
>-|TRBJ2-1|TRBV4-1|-
CASSQDGRTRNRQFF
TGCGCCAGCAGCCAAGATGGGAGGACTCGGAACCGGCAGTTCTTC
>-|TRBJ1-2|TRBV19|-
CAAYTAWPYGYTF
TGTGCCGCGTATACGGCCTGGCCCTATGGCTACACCTTC
>-|TRBJ1-1|TRBV2|TRBD1
CASKKGAIESEAFF
TGTGCCAGCAAAAAGGGGGCGATAGAGAGTGAAGCTTTCTTT
>-|TRBJ1-1|TRBV5-1|-
CASSSDLQANTEAFF
TGCGCCAGCAGCTCAGACCTACAGGCGAACACTGAAGCTTTCTTT
>-|TRBJ2-3|TRBV6-9|-
CASSTPPLWELPDTQYF
TGTGCCAGCAGTACTCCGCCCCTATGGGAGCTCCCGGATACGCAGTATTTT
>once|TRBJ2-2|TRBV5-1|-
CASSSDGATAGELFF
TGCGCCAGCAGCTCGGACGGGGCAACCGCCGGGGAGCTGTTTTTT
>-|TRBJ1-1|TRBV9|-
CASTPRAGGEAFF
TGTGCCAGCACGCCGCGTGCAGGTGGTGAAGCTTTCTTT
>-|TRBJ1-1|TRBV6-1|TRBD1
CASSAPGQGRAEAFF
TGTGCCAGCAGTGCCCCAGGACAGGGGAGGGCTGAAGCTTTCTTT
>-|TRBJ2-3|TRBV2|-
CASSDDAITQYF
TGTGCCAGCAGTGATGACGCTATCACGCAGTATTTT
>-|TRBJ1-2|TRBV19|-
CASKRNNYGYTF
TGTGCCAGTAAACGGAATAACTATGGCTACACCTTC
>-|TRBJ2-3|TRBV7-8|-
CASSLATIAPGTDTQYF
TGTGCCAGCAGCTTAGCGACTATAGCTCCTGGCACAGATACGCAGTATTTT
>-|TRBJ1-1|TRBV7-2|-
CASSLGGHGEAFF
TGTGCCAGCAGCTTAGGAGGGCATGGTGAAGCTTTCTTT
>few|TRBJ2-7|TRBV18|-
CASSRDAIGEQYF
TGTGCCAGCTCAAGGGACGCTATAGGCGAGCAGTACTTC
>-|TRBJ2-7|TRBV2|-
CASRLSDRNEQYF
TGTGCCAGCAGACTATCGGACAGAAACGAGCAGTACTTC
>-|TRBJ2-5|TRBV5-4|-
CASSLYGGAGETQYF
TGTGCCAGCAGCTTGTACGGAGGGGCCGGGGAGACCCAGTACTTC
>-|TRBJ2-1|TRBV19|-
CASSKTGIEQFF
TGTGCCAGTAGTAAAACAGGGATAGAGCAGTTCTTC
>few|TRBJ1-5|TRBV4-1|-
CASSQDPNQPQHF
TGCGCCAGCAGCCAAGATCCGAATCAGCCCCAGCATTTT
>-|TRBJ2-3|TRBV7-6|TRBD2
CASSFQRGSTDTQYF
TGTGCCAGCAGCTTTCAGCGGGGAAGCACAGATACGCAGTATTTT
>-|TRBJ1-1|TRBV4-1|TRBD1
CASSQITPGGNTEAFF
TGCGCCAGCAGCCAGATTACCCCAGGGGGCAACACTGAAGCTTTCTTT
>-|TRBJ1-1|TRBV7-9|-
CASSLAGVGGTGEAFF
TGTGCCAGCAGCTTAGCGGGCGTAGGGGGTACGGGTGAAGCTTTCTTT
>-|TRBJ2-5|TRBV5-6|-
CASSLGSWSGTQYF
TGTGCCAGCAGCTTGGGGTCCTGGAGCGGGACCCAGTACTTC
>-|TRBJ1-2|TRBV9|-
CASSVGTDYGYTF
TGTGCCAGCAGCGTAGGGACGGACTATGGCTACACCTTC
>-|TRBJ2-7|TRBV9|-
CASSVGGSSYEQYF
TGTGCCAGCAGCGTAGGTGGCAGCTCCTACGAGCAGTACTTC
>-|TRBJ2-1|TRBV5-4|-
CASSSQGRRNEQFF
TGTGCCAGCAGCTCCCAGGGAAGGAGGAATGAGCAGTTCTTC
>few|TRBJ1-2|TRBV4-3|-
CASSQDLGVQRSIGTF
TGCGCCAGCAGCCAAGATCTGGGGGTTCAGCGATCCATTGGAACCTTC
>-|TRBJ1-1|TRBV5-1|-
CASSPGGSTEAFF
TGCGCCAGCAGCCCTGGGGGGAGCACTGAAGCTTTCTTT
>-|TRBJ1-6|TRBV19|-
CASSDGQTNSPLHF
TGTGCCAGTAGCGACGGACAGACTAATTCACCCCTCCACTTT
>-|TRBJ1-5|TRBV7-9|-
CASSFEDISNQPQHF
TGTGCCAGCAGCTTCGAGGACATTAGCAATCAGCCCCAGCATTTT
>-|TRBJ1-3|TRBV9|-
CASSVRSSGNTIYF
TGTGCCAGCAGCGTCCGAAGCTCTGGAAACACCATATATTTT
>-|TRBJ2-2|TRBV4-2|TRBD2
CASSPGTNYPGLAGRTGELFF
TGTGCCAGCAGCCCAGGCACCAATTACCCGGGACTAGCGGGGCGGACCGGGGAGCTGTTTTTT
>-|TRBJ1-6|TRBV18|TRBD1
CASSPGTGHNSPLHF
TGTGCCAGCTCACCAGGGACAGGCCATAATTCACCCCTCCACTTT
>-|TRBJ1-4|TRBV28|-
CASSLGAAGNEKLFF
TGTGCCAGCAGTTTAGGGGCAGCTGGTAATGAAAAACTGTTTTTT
>-|TRBJ2-5|TRBV5-8|-
CASSPRDPKGTQYF
TGTGCCAGCAGCCCTCGGGACCCAAAAGGGACCCAGTACTTC
>-|TRBJ2-3|TRBV6-5|TRBD2
CASRVAGGPTDTQYF
TGTGCCAGCAGGGTAGCGGGGGGGCCTACAGATACGCAGTATTTT
>-|TRBJ1-5|TRBV2|-
CASSPLTTGNQPQHF
TGTGCCAGCAGTCCCTTAACAACAGGCAATCAGCCCCAGCATTTT